The 30 T cell receptor beta chains listed next were all sequenced from one sample in a study of identical twins. TCRdb redid the calling of the 5' RACE reads with MiXCR, one entry per CDR3 protein. This table has approximately 300,000 distinct CDR3 sequences, roughly 8.6% appearing once. The same specimen was also included in a second study, on yellow fever vaccine responses in identical twins.

Input material: CD8+ T cells sorted from blood. The receptor set was obtained from a woman under 30 in good health.

The chain links TRBV27 to TRBJ2-3; 13 bases align to TRBD2. Trimming took 4 bases from V and 0 from J; bases not matched to a gene: 13. Germline-derived CDR1 and CDR2 are MNHEY and SMNVEV (reference sequence). This CDR3 has 20 residues. The CDR3 sequence: CASSSETSGRSMWSTDTQYF. The CDR3 DNA sequence: TGTGCCAGCAGTTCGGAGACTAGCGGGAGGTCAATGTGGAGCACAGATACGCAGTATTTT.

This clonotype has at least ten counts. The rearrangement joins TRBV5-1 to TRBJ2-5, with TRBD2 as a possible D gene (5 bases). The CDR3 is made up of 15 amino acids. Between the trimmed V and J ends, which lost 0 bases and 5 bases, there was a span of 14 bases. Germline loops: CDR1 SGHRS, CDR2 YFSETQ. CDR3 in DNA: TGCGCCAGCAGCTTGGAATCCGGGGTCGTCGAGACCCAGTACTTC. This sequence encodes CASSLESGVVETQYF. Full variable domain (rest looked up from reference TRBV5-1 and TRBJ2-5): KAGVTQTPRYLIKTRGQQVTLSCSPISGHRSVSWYQQTPGQGLQFLFEYFSETQRNKGNFPGRFSGRQFSNSRSEMNVSTLELGDSALYLCASSLESGVVETQYFGPGTRLLVL.

V gene TRBV29-1 combines with J gene TRBJ1-2; possibly TRBD1 for D (5 bases). Germline loops: CDR1 SQVTM, CDR2 ANQGSEA. V lost 6 bases, J lost 3 bases, and 17 bases lay in between. This CDR3 contains 14 residues. CDR3 nucleotides: TGCAGCGTCCTAGGCGGGGGGGAGGACTATGGCTACACCTTC. Amino acid sequence: CSVLGGGEDYGYTF.

This clonotype came up many times. The J gene is TRBJ2-7, the V gene TRBV20-1; 9 positions match TRBD1. Losses at the gene ends were 3 bases for V and 2 bases for J; bases not matched to a gene: 8. The germline gives CDR1 DFQATT, CDR2 SNEGSKA (reference sequence). This CDR3 spans 15 amino acids. The DNA of the CDR3 is TGCAGTGCTAGGGGGGACAGGGAATCGACCTACGAGCAGTACTTC. It yields the protein CSARGDRESTYEQYF.

The rearrangement uses TRBV6-1 and TRBJ2-1; D remains unclear. The CDR3 length is 13 residues. The V end was cut by 6 bases, the J end by 7 bases, with 13 bases between. Germline V CDR1 and CDR2: MNHNS, SASEGT. The CDR3 protein is CASSSNWVNEQFF. The CDR3, as DNA: TGTGCCAGCAGCTCTAATTGGGTTAATGAGCAGTTCTTC.

This chain joins TRBV6-2 or TRBV6-3 and TRBJ2-3, with 16 bases matching TRBD2. Per germline, CDR1 MNHEY and CDR2 SVGEGT. The CDR3 extends over 20 amino acids. Trimming took 5 bases from V and 0 from J; bases not matched to a gene: 11. CDR3 coding DNA: TGTGCCAGCAGTCCGGGACTAGCGGGAGGGCCGAGGAGTAGCACAGATACGCAGTATTTT. Encoded protein: CASSPGLAGGPRSSTDTQYF.

In this sample, this clonotype turned up many times. The CDR3 region is CASSLTSGRETQYF. In DNA form, the CDR3 reads TGTGCCAGCAGTTTGACTAGCGGGAGGGAGACCCAGTACTTC. V usage is TRBV12-3 or TRBV12-4 and J usage is TRBJ2-5; TRBD2 aligns across 13 bases. The V segment lost 3 bases and the J segment 5 bases; nucleotides outside the gene matches: 0. The CDR3 totals 14 residues.

There are a few counts of this clonotype. J is TRBJ2-1 and V is TRBV27; D remains unclear. The CDR3 has 15 residues. CDR1 is MNHEY, CDR2 SMNVEV, per germline (reference sequence). The V and J ends lost 6 bases and 0 bases respectively, with 12 bases between them. DNA for the CDR3: TGTGCCAGCAGCCCAAGGCCCTACTCCTACAATGAGCAGTTCTTC. Encoded protein: CASSPRPYSYNEQFF.

There are a few counts of this clonotype. The chain has TRBV20-1 and TRBJ2-1, with D unclear. The V gene's germline CDR1 is DFQATT and CDR2 SNEGSKA (reference sequence). This CDR3 spans 14 amino acids. V was cut by 0 bases and J by 7 bases, with 13 bases left in between. CDR3 in amino acids: CSARDLFLPNEQFF. In nucleotides, the CDR3 is TGCAGTGCTAGAGATCTGTTCCTCCCAAATGAGCAGTTCTTC.

This clonotype was seen a handful of times. The chain recombines TRBV6-1 with TRBJ1-5; D not certain. Germline CDR1 is MNHNS and CDR2 is SASEGT. The CDR3 contains 14 residues. Trimming removed 5 bases from V and 5 bases from J, with 13 bases in between. CDR3 in DNA: TGTGCCAGCAGTCCGTGGGCTAGAGATCAGCCCCAGCATTTT. Amino acid sequence: CASSPWARDQPQHF.

This clonotype came up many times. V usage is TRBV5-1 and J usage is TRBJ2-5, with D possibly matching TRBD1 (5 bases). Looked up from germline, CDR1 is SGHRS and CDR2 is YFSETQ. The CDR3 consists of 14 residues. Trimming left V 0 bases short and J 2 bases short, with 8 bases between. Written as DNA, the CDR3 is TGCGCCAGCAGCTTGGAGCAGGGACAAGAGACCCAGTACTTC. This codes for CASSLEQGQETQYF.

This clonotype has just a few counts. The rearrangement uses TRBV10-2 and TRBJ2-7; 9 bases agree with TRBD2. This CDR3 is 14 amino acids long. CDR1 and CDR2 from the germline V gene are WSHSY and SAAADI. Losses at the gene ends were 2 bases for V and 5 bases for J; bases not matched to a gene: 4. CDR3 bases: TGCGCCAGCAGTGAGGCGGGAGGGCCGCACGAGCAGTACTTC. Amino acids: CASSEAGGPHEQYF.

This clonotype was picked up many times. The chain recombines TRBV7-9 with TRBJ2-1; D is unresolved. V was pared by 5 bases and J by 4 bases, with 15 bases between. Germline-derived CDR1 and CDR2 are SEHNR and FQNEAQ (reference sequence). CDR3 size: 15 residues. The CDR3 coding sequence is TGTGCCAGCAGCATCAGTAGTATTCCATACAATGAGCAGTTCTTC. Amino acids: CASSISSIPYNEQFF.

This chain uses TRBV15 with TRBJ2-5; no reliable D call. The CDR3 has 14 amino acids. The germline V gene encodes CDR1 LNHNV and CDR2 YYDKDF (reference sequence). Trimming left V 3 bases short and J 2 bases short, with 10 bases between. In nucleotides, the CDR3 is TGTGCCACCAGCAGTTTCGGGCGGCAAGAGACCCAGTACTTC. Its translation is CATSSFGRQETQYF.

This clonotype has more than one count but fewer than ten. This chain joins TRBV7-9 and TRBJ2-7; a possible D gene is TRBD2 (6 bases). CDR1 and CDR2 (germline): SEHNR, FQNEAQ (reference sequence). V was pared by 8 bases and J by 0 bases, with 11 bases between. The CDR3 totals 13 residues. The CDR3 is CASAAGNSYEQYF. CDR3 DNA sequence: TGTGCCAGCGCGGCGGGGAACTCCTACGAGCAGTACTTC.

This chain joins TRBV30 and TRBJ1-1; 7 bases map to TRBD1. The CDR3 has 13 amino acids. V lost 2 bases to trimming and J lost 5 bases; unmatched junction nucleotides: 5. CDR1 and CDR2 from the germline V gene are GTSNPN and SVGIG (reference sequence). CDR3 in amino acids: CAWSTTGETEAFF. CDR3 nucleotide sequence: TGTGCCTGGAGTACAACAGGGGAGACTGAAGCTTTCTTT.

Only a few counts were recorded for this clonotype. V is TRBV20-1 and J is TRBJ2-7, with D uncertain. Trimming took off 0 bases at V and 2 bases at J, with 14 bases between the two ends. The CDR3 runs to 15 residues. CDR1 is DFQATT, CDR2 SNEGSKA, per germline (reference sequence). The CDR3 reads CSARDWSNSPYEQYF. In DNA form, the CDR3 reads TGCAGTGCTAGAGATTGGTCAAACTCCCCCTACGAGCAGTACTTC.

This clonotype was observed a handful of times. The rearrangement uses TRBV11-2 and TRBJ2-7, with D unclear. The ends were cut back, 4 bases at V and 3 bases at J, with 13 bases in the middle. Germline V gene lookup returns CDR1 SGHAT and CDR2 FQNNGV. The CDR3 is 14 amino acids. This chain's CDR3 is CASSSRVLGYEQYF. In nucleotides, the CDR3 is TGTGCCAGCAGCTCTAGGGTGTTAGGCTACGAGCAGTACTTC.

Regarding this clonotype: No conserved phenylalanine or tryptophan ends this CDR3, so it is likely a read error. The chain combines TRBV14 with TRBJ1-1; D call uncertain. Trimming took off 3 bases at V and 3 bases at J, with 14 bases between the two ends. The germline CDR1 and CDR2 sequences are SGHDN and FVKESK. The CDR3 runs to 15 residues. In DNA form, the CDR3 reads TGTGCCAGCAGCCAGGACGACCACGGGGACACTGAAGCTTTCCTT. Residues: CASSQDDHGDTEAFL.

In its sample, this clonotype was seen a few times. The chain recombines TRBV20-1 with TRBJ2-7; D is perhaps TRBD1 or TRBD2 (5 bases each). Germline CDR1 DFQATT, CDR2 SNEGSKA (reference sequence). The V gene lost 6 bases and the J gene lost 2 bases, with 14 bases spanning the gap. The CDR3 sequence is 13 residues long. The CDR3: CSASEGRAYEQYF. The CDR3 DNA follows: TGCAGTGCCTCCGAGGGGCGGGCCTACGAGCAGTACTTC.

This clonotype was recorded many times. The rearrangement links TRBV6-5 to TRBJ2-3; 11 nucleotides line up with TRBD2. From germline, CDR1 is MNHEY and CDR2 SVGAGI. The CDR3 spans 17 residues. Germline trimming cut 3 bases from V and 3 bases from J; bases unmatched to any gene: 8. In DNA, the CDR3 is TGTGCCAGCAGTTATCCCACTAGCGGGGGTAGTACAGATACGCAGTATTTT. It is translated as CASSYPTSGGSTDTQYF.

There are many counts of this clonotype. V usage is TRBV5-1 and J usage is TRBJ2-2, with D possibly matching TRBD1 (6 bases). Between the trimmed V and J ends, which lost 2 bases and 5 bases, there was a span of 10 bases. This CDR3 comprises 14 residues. Germline V gives CDR1 SGHRS, CDR2 YFSETQ. CDR3: CASSFTGYTGELFF. CDR3 DNA: TGCGCCAGCAGCTTTACAGGGTATACCGGGGAGCTGTTTTTT. The full variable domain, rest sourced from reference TRBV5-1 and TRBJ2-2, is KAGVTQTPRYLIKTRGQQVTLSCSPISGHRSVSWYQQTPGQGLQFLFEYFSETQRNKGNFPGRFSGRQFSNSRSEMNVSTLELGDSALYLCASSFTGYTGELFFGEGSRLTVL.

In regard to this clonotype: Since the CDR3 does not end with the conserved phenylalanine or tryptophan, this likely comes from a read error. The chain has TRBV20-1 and TRBJ2-7; 7 bases align to TRBD1. With V trimmed by 5 bases and J by 1 base, 2 bases remained unmatched. Germline-derived CDR1 and CDR2 are DFQATT and SNEGSKA (reference sequence). The CDR3 sequence is 12 residues long. Here the CDR3 reads CSASTGSYEQYY. In DNA, the CDR3 is TGCAGTGCTTCGACAGGGTCCTACGAGCAGTACTAC.

This clonotype showed up many times. V gene TRBV11-2 combines with J gene TRBJ2-1; 14 bases are shared with TRBD2. The V gene's germline CDR1 is SGHAT and CDR2 FQNNGV. J lost 0 bases, V lost 3 bases, and 1 base had no gene match. This CDR3 contains 17 residues. The CDR3 DNA sequence: TGTGCCAGCAGCTTCGGGACTAGCGGGAGCTCCTACAATGAGCAGTTCTTC. Amino acid sequence: CASSFGTSGSSYNEQFF.

This clonotype was seen at least ten times. The gene calls are TRBV18 and TRBJ1-4; 7 bases fit TRBD1. Germline V lookup: CDR1 KGHSH, CDR2 LQKENI. The CDR3 is 17 amino acids. V gave up 0 bases and J gave up 0 bases; unmatched junction bases: 4. The CDR3 coding sequence is TGTGCCAGCTCACCACCCTGGGACAGCTCAACTAATGAAAAACTGTTTTTT. This gives the protein CASSPPWDSSTNEKLFF.

The chain joins TRBV7-6 to TRBJ2-3; the D is unclear. V gave up 2 bases and J gave up 0 bases, with 15 bases separating them. Germline V gene data show CDR1 as SGHVS and CDR2 as FNYEAQ. The CDR3 sequence is 17 residues long. The CDR3 DNA reads TGTGCCAGCAGCTTAAGCTCGTTAACATCTAGCACAGATACGCAGTATTTT. It encodes CASSLSSLTSSTDTQYF.

This clonotype was detected a few times. This rearrangement joins TRBV2 to TRBJ2-3; a weak D match, TRBD1 (6 bases). The CDR3 covers 15 residues. Trimming took off 8 bases at V and 3 bases at J, with 18 bases between the two ends. From germline, CDR1 is SNHLY and CDR2 FYNNEI. CDR3 sequence reads: CASAMWTDMTDTQYF. The CDR3 nucleotides are TGTGCCAGCGCCATGTGGACAGACATGACAGATACGCAGTATTTT.

CDR3 loop: CASSQDQGLAVEQFF. CDR3 DNA sequence: TGTGCCAGCAGCCAAGACCAGGGACTAGCGGTTGAGCAGTTCTTC. This chain connects TRBV3-1 to TRBJ2-1, with 11 nucleotides matching TRBD2. Trimming at V came to 0 bases and at J to 9 bases, leaving 4 bases not matched to a gene. The CDR3 is made up of 15 amino acids. Germline CDR1 and CDR2: LGHDT and YNNKEL (reference sequence).

This clonotype was observed at least ten times. This chain links TRBV28 with TRBJ2-5; 7 bases fit TRBD2. The CDR3 totals 15 residues. The V gene's germline CDR1 is MDHEN and CDR2 SYDVKM. V was clipped by 1 base and J by 5 bases; unmatched bases: 7. CDR3 amino acids: CASSLLGGSEETQYF. CDR3 bases: TGTGCCAGCAGTTTATTGGGCGGGAGCGAGGAGACCCAGTACTTC.

The chain couples TRBV20-1 to TRBJ2-7; TRBD2 matches at 8 bases. Per the germline V gene, CDR1 is DFQATT and CDR2 is SNEGSKA (reference sequence). Trimming cost V 2 bases and J 1 base; bases outside gene matches: 10. There are 16 residues in the CDR3. CDR3 amino acids: CSARSVAGGESYEQYF. Here the CDR3 DNA reads TGCAGTGCTAGATCCGTTGCGGGAGGCGAATCCTACGAGCAGTACTTC.